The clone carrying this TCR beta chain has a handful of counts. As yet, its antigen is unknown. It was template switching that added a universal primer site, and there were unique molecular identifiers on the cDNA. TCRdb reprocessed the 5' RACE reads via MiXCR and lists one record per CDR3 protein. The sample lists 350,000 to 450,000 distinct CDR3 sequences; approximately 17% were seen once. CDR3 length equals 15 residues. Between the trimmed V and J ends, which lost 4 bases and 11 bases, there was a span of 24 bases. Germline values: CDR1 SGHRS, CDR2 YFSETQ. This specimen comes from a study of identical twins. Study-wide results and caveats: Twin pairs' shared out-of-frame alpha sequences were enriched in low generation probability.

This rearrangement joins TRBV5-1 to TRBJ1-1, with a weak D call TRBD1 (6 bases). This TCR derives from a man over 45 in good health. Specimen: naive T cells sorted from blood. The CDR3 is CASSIGQTGTSTAFF. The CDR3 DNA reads TGCGCCAGCAGCATCGGACAGACCGGTACTTCAACGGCTTTCTTT.